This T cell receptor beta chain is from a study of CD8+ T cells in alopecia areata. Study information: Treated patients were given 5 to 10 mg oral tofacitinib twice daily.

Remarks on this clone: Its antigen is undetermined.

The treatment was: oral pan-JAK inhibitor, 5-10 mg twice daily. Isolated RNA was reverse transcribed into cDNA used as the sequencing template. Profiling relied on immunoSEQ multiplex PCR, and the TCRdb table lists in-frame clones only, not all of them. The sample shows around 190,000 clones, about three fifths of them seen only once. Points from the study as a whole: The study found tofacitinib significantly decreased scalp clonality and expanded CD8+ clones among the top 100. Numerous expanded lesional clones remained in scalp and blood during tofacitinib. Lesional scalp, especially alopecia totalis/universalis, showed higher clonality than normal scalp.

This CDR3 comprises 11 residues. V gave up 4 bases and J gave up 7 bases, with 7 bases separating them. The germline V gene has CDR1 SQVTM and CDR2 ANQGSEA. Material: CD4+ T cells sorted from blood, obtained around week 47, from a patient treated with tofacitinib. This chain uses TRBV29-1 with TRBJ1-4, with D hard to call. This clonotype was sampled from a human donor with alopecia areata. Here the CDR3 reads CSVVEGEKLFF. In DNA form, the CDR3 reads TGCAGCGTTGTGGAAGGTGAAAAACTGTTTTTT.